Below, one T cell receptor beta chain is given with its context. Its antigen has not been determined. No base quality information exists; no much larger clone differs at one position. This sample is part of a study of cytomegalovirus exposure and HLA in healthy donors (dated by TCRdb to 2017 to 2019). Describing the broader study: An earlier analysis of 587 of the donors reported 276 Gb of sequence data and some 110 million unique TCR beta sequences obtained from some 200 million T cells. An early release that covered some 630 HLA-typed donors contained about 300 gigabases of sequencing data and around 85 million unique TCR sequences. Among the roughly 430 genotyped donors, around 81% belonged to the genetic ancestry cluster associated with self-reported Caucasian donors. The study aimed to test whether cataloging public T cell receptors could reveal signatures of past pathogen exposure. The study used immunosequencing to profile the T cell repertoires of some 600 subjects and linked those repertoires to cytomegalovirus serostatus. A separate validation cohort of roughly 110 different subjects was used in addition to the approximately 670-subject first cohort. High-throughput TCR immunosequencing, statistical association of individual TCRs with disease status, and machine learning were combined to predict cytomegalovirus infection status. In a later analysis, previously published TCR beta repertoires from roughly 710 donors were re-analyzed and high-resolution HLA genotyping was added so that TCR occurrence patterns could be studied. Rather than drawing on any new phenotypic data, the later analysis identified candidate immune exposures from TCR beta sequences and the way those sequences occurred across donors. An earlier analysis of approximately 640 of the donors applied high-throughput TCR beta sequencing to assess whether each TCR beta V gene segment acted as functional or pseudogenic. Alongside the repertoire data, information on donor age, sex, ethnicity and CMV serostatus was compiled. Genome-wide SNP genotypes for about 65% of the roughly 700 donors were used in a later genetic analysis, which treated that subset as a discovery cohort. All discovery cohort repertoires had been generated using a single sequencing platform. HLA typing included class I and class II loci at four-digit resolution. Typing coverage differed by locus: A, B, C, DRB1 and DQB1 were typed in about 629-640 donors, DQA1 in roughly 510, DPA1 in 600 to 610, and DPB1 in 472. Four or five DR-DQ haplotypes were treated as single units for association and clustering because of strong linkage in the cohort. Across approximately 400 genotyped donors of the cohort, an average of approximately 200,000 unique TCR beta nucleotide sequences per donor were sequenced, and roughly a sixth of those sequences were non-productive. Overall study results and their limits: In an earlier analysis of some 540 of the donors, most TCR beta V segments appeared in productive rearrangements about 90% or about 30% of the time, broadly matching IMGT annotations. Strong co-occurrence of HLA alleles, especially DR and DQ, made assigning TCR associations to individual alleles difficult. According to a later analysis, TCR association rates differed among HLA loci, with DRB1 alleles showing the most associated TCRs and HLA-C alleles showing the fewest. In both the original and validation cohorts, the classifier was reported to diagnose cytomegalovirus status with high specificity and sensitivity. Several of the top co-occurrence clusters appeared to be linked to parvovirus B19, influenza, CMV and Epstein-Barr virus, according to a later analysis. Compared with the 666-donor mean, donors in an Asian-associated ancestry cluster had fewer N-insertions in productive TCRs, according to a later genetic analysis. According to a later analysis, most CMV-associated TCR beta chains appeared to be HLA-restricted, and the HLA associations seemed to be driven largely by CMV exposure. A group of highly shared sequence variants was considered likely to be a technical artifact of the sequencing pipeline. While some public TCRs were present in many individuals, most TCR sequences turned up only very rarely across donors. Because HLA typing was missing for some donors at each locus, association tests included only the typed subset. About 17 rarely observed V segments, including chromosome 9 orphons, were excluded from the earlier analysis of several hundred of the donors because counts were too low. In a later analysis, HLA-associated TCR beta chains were found to be more clonally expanded and to have lower generation probabilities than equally common non-associated chains. In a later analysis, 15,000 to 20,000 TCR beta sequences were associated with specific HLA alleles at a false discovery rate of 0.05. In vitro tests confirmed that a few of the cytomegalovirus-associated TCR beta chains recognize cytomegalovirus antigens. A further reported finding was that TCR beta sequences accurately predicted the HLA-A and HLA-B alleles for most subjects in the first cohort. Immune exposure information for the cohort was limited to CMV serostatus. V-gene and J-gene trimming of TCR beta chains was associated with a missense DCLRE1C variant in a later genetic analysis, and the association was replicated in an independent cohort. The authors suggested that the approach could potentially be generalized to other disease states and immunological phenotypes. The presence/absence analyses assumed that sequencing depth was roughly uniform across donors, and that assumption may not be true. The study gave a list of some 150 TCR beta chains associated with cytomegalovirus. Linkage disequilibrium might explain the correlated functional status among segregating V segments, but an unknown experimental factor could not be ruled out. In this cohort, only TCR beta chains were sequenced, and detectable features were limited by the absence of alpha or paired-chain data. Some IMGT-functional V segments, including TRBV6-2 and TRBV6-3, could not be told apart with the 87-base-pair reads, so those segments were excluded.

The library was generated by the immunoSEQ multiplex PCR assay. The multiplex PCR relied on a mix of 60 forward primers for TCR Vbeta segments and 13 reverse primers for TCR Jbeta segments. The CDR3 region of rearranged TCR beta genes was amplified from genomic DNA by a multiplex PCR assay. On the Illumina HiSeq System, the amplified TCR beta libraries were sequenced as 87-base-pair reads. The original methods were these. A later analysis counted around 72 million unique TCR beta chains across the 666 repertoires, and 9.5 million to 11 million of these chains were shared by at least two donors. To remove PCR and sequencing errors, raw reads were error-corrected and collapsed into unique sequences using a nearest-neighbor algorithm that merged closely related sequences. To assign V, D and J gene segments, CDR3 sequences were aligned to IMGT reference sequences. For a sequence to be retained, a match of at least six nucleotides to both a V gene segment and a J gene segment was required. A rearrangement counted as productive if the CDR3 had no stop codons and remained in frame with V and J, and every other rearrangement counted as non-productive. CDR3 was defined according to IMGT convention as the region running from the second conserved V-encoded cysteine to the conserved J-encoded phenylalanine. In an earlier analysis of around 600 of the donors, sequences lacking an unambiguous match to a single V gene segment were excluded. An earlier analysis of 500 to 600 of the donors classified V segments as functional when productive rearrangements were above 56.7% and as segregating when the standard deviation between donors was above 5%. A statistical classification framework was built to diagnose cytomegalovirus status from the catalog of TCR beta chain sequences. In a later analysis, TCR nucleotide sequences were compared against IMGT/GENE-DB human TR gene sequences so that V and J genes could be assigned. A later analysis assigned CDR3 sequences and most-parsimonious VDJ recombination scenarios with the TCRdist pipeline. In a later analysis, each TCR beta chain was defined by its CDR3 amino acid sequence together with its V-gene family, and reads lacking a unique V-gene family were excluded. In a later analysis, fewer than 600 highly shared, low-generation-probability nucleotide sequences were removed to address suspected cross-contamination and a sequencing artifact. In a later analysis, a clonal expansion index was calculated for each public chain from normalized within-repertoire ranks of inferred template counts. In a later analysis, generation probabilities were computed using a VDJ recombination model fitted to out-of-frame rearrangements, and the results were checked against IGoR. Hypergeometric tests were used in a later analysis to score TCR-TCR, TCR-HLA and TCR-CMV co-occurrence, with a repertoire-size bias correction applied to the TCR pairs. False discovery rates were estimated in a later analysis by permuting HLA or CMV assignments 20 times. In a later analysis, co-occurring TCRs were grouped with DBSCAN, and TCRdist sequence similarity was added when clustering was performed within HLA-allele-positive subsets. For co-occurrence clustering, repertoires with fewer than 30,000 or more than 120,000 public chains were excluded, along with 5 or 6 repertoires with anomalous nucleotide sharing. As stored in TCRdb, this immuneACCESS dataset retains in-frame rearrangements with V and J assigned. A fraction of the clones does not appear; measured against another copy, unresolved V genes explain less than half of the discrepancy, and the remainder lacks a known reason. D and trimming come from the DNA, and the V and J calls and clone size come from that table. For this sample the table gives some 120,000 clones, of which roughly 74% were detected only once. Of the sample, less than 7% falls within the top ten clones.

The CDR3 goes from the cysteine to the phenylalanine over 11 residues. Only the CDR3 portion is preserved as DNA: 33 bases, with reading frame beginning at the first base. CDR1 and CDR2 are drawn from the germline V gene (reference sequence): DFQATT, SNEGSKA. The cohort was made up of roughly 670 healthy bone marrow donors. Cohort members were all nominally healthy when sampled, although unrecorded immune exposures were likely present. The donor was CMV seropositive and belonged to the group of more than 250 seropositive cohort members. Each donor provided a peripheral blood sample, and peripheral blood mononuclear cells were used for TCR beta sequencing. The Qiagen DNeasy Blood Extraction Kit was used to extract genomic DNA from the blood cell samples.

This clonotype originated in a woman aged 50 to 65 in good health and CMV-seropositive. Sequenced sample: PBMCs. Here the chain combines TRBV20-1 and TRBJ1-1; the D gene cannot be named for sure. The CDR3 is CSGLENTEAFF. The DNA sequence is given as TGCAGCGGACTGGAGAACACTGAAGCTTTCTTT.